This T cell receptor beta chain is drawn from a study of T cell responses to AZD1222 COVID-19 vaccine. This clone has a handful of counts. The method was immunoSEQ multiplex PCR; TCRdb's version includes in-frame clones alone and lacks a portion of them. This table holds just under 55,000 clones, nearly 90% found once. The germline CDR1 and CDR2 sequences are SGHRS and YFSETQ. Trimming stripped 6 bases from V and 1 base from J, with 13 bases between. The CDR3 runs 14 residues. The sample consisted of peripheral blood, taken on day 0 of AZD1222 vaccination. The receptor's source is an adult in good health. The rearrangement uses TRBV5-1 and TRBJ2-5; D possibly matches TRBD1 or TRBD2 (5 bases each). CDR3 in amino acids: CASTRGRGQETQYF. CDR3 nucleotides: TGCGCCAGCACCCGGGGACGGGGCCAAGAGACCCAGTACTTC.